Shown below are 30 T cell receptor beta chains from a single sample sequenced in a study of cytomegalovirus exposure and HLA in healthy donors. The PCR ran on 60 Vbeta and 13 Jbeta primers. TCRdb's table, derived via immunoSEQ multiplex PCR, lists solely in-frame clones and lacks some. Of approximately 160,000 clones in the sample, roughly 71% were seen once. The sample was PBMCs. Receptors originate from a woman aged 45-59 years in good health and CMV-seropositive.

This chain connects TRBV28 to TRBJ1-2; 7 nucleotides line up with TRBD1. There are 12 residues in the CDR3. Germline V gene data show CDR1 as MDHEN and CDR2 as SYDVKM. The V segment lost 5 bases and the J segment 5 bases; nucleotides outside the gene matches: 2. The CDR3 nucleotides read TGTGCCAGCAGTACAGGGGCATATGGCTACACCTTC. Its protein product is CASSTGAYGYTF.

Comments on this clone: Other DNA sequences from this sample encode an identical CDR3 as well. The chain joins TRBV6-5 to TRBJ1-3, with 9 bases identical to TRBD1. The V and J ends lost 6 bases and 2 bases, in that order; junction bases with no gene match: 2. CDR3 length: 14 amino acids. Germline V gives CDR1 MNHEY, CDR2 SVGAGI. The CDR3 region is CASSRTGAGNTIYF. The CDR3 DNA is TGTGCCAGCAGCCGGACAGGGGCTGGAAACACCATATATTTT.

The chain has TRBV2 and TRBJ1-2; D is ambiguous. The CDR3 contains 14 residues. In germline, CDR1 is SNHLY, CDR2 FYNNEI. Trimming stripped 6 bases from V and 4 bases from J, with 15 bases between. The CDR3 bases are TGTGCCAGCAGAGCCGGGTCTACCTTCTATGGCTACACCTTC. Protein sequence: CASRAGSTFYGYTF.

The rearrangement joins TRBV6-5 to TRBJ1-1; D unclear. CDR1 and CDR2 (germline): MNHEY, SVGAGI. The CDR3 has 13 residues. V lost 2 bases and J 3 bases, leaving 7 bases between the germline ends. CDR3 region: CASSYGRDTEAFF. CDR3 bases: TGTGCCAGCAGTTACGGCCGGGACACTGAAGCTTTCTTT.

This chain links TRBV10-3 with TRBJ2-2, with 7 bases fitting TRBD1. The trim removed 6 bases at V and 1 base at J, leaving 5 bases unmatched. CDR1 and CDR2 from the germline V gene are ENHRY and SYGVKD. This CDR3 is built from 15 residues. CDR3 region: CAIRGQLLNTGELFF. DNA of the CDR3: TGTGCCATCAGGGGACAGTTGCTGAACACCGGGGAGCTGTTTTTT.

This clone showed up just a few times. The gene calls are TRBV5-1 and TRBJ2-2; D is undetermined. V dropped 0 bases and J dropped 7 bases, with 7 bases sitting between them. The CDR3 consists of 13 residues. Looked up from germline, CDR1 is SGHRS and CDR2 is YFSETQ. CDR3 in amino acids: CASSLDTGGELFF. CDR3 bases: TGCGCCAGCAGCTTGGACACGGGCGGGGAGCTGTTTTTT.

J is TRBJ1-1 and V is TRBV10-3, with TRBD1 identical over 8 bases. CDR3 length: 15 amino acids. Germline V gives CDR1 ENHRY, CDR2 SYGVKD. V trimming: 4 bases; J trimming: 1 base; junction bases outside the gene matches: 5. CDR3 loop: CAISAVQGENTEAFF. CDR3 DNA sequence: TGTGCCATCAGTGCAGTACAGGGGGAGAACACTGAAGCTTTCTTT.

The rearrangement joins TRBV14 to TRBJ2-7; D is perhaps TRBD1 (5 bases). CDR3 length: 15 residues. V lost 3 bases and J lost 0, with 12 bases in between. The germline CDR1 and CDR2 sequences are SGHDN and FVKESK. This chain's CDR3 is CASSHNRTSSYEQYF. In DNA form, the CDR3 reads TGTGCCAGCAGCCACAACAGGACGAGCTCCTACGAGCAGTACTTC.

This chain joins TRBV4-1 and TRBJ1-2; 7 nucleotides match TRBD1. The trim removed 4 bases at V and 0 bases at J, leaving 5 bases unmatched. Per germline, CDR1 MGHRA and CDR2 YSYEKL. CDR3 length: 15 residues. The CDR3 sequence: CASSLGQVANYGYTF. As DNA, the CDR3 is TGCGCCAGCAGCCTAGGACAGGTAGCTAACTATGGCTACACCTTC.

The V and J genes are TRBV30 and TRBJ1-1, with 7 nucleotides matching TRBD1. The CDR3 loop spans 14 amino acids. V dropped 0 bases and J dropped 3; count of bases not matched to a gene: 4. Germline assignment: CDR1 GTSNPN and CDR2 SVGIG (reference sequence). The DNA for the CDR3 is TGTGCCTGGAGTGTACTAGACAGGGACACTGAAGCTTTCTTT. It specifies CAWSVLDRDTEAFF.

The CDR3 loop reads CASTQGLSPLHF. CDR3 DNA sequence: TGTGCCAGCACACAGGGCCTGTCACCCCTCCACTTT. The chain joins TRBV2 to TRBJ1-6, with D perhaps matching TRBD1 (6 bases). There are 12 residues in the CDR3. Germline CDR1 reads SNHLY; CDR2 reads FYNNEI. Trimming removed 7 bases at V and 10 bases at J, with 11 bases between.

This chain links TRBV4-2 with TRBJ1-4, with TRBD1 matching over 8 bases. Germline V CDR1 and CDR2: LGHNA, YNFKEQ. Trimming removed 2 bases from V and 1 base from J; junction bases left unmatched: 6. CDR3 length equals 17 residues. The CDR3 bases are TGTGCCAGCAGCCAACTAACAGGGGGAGTAACTAATGAAAAACTGTTTTTT. It specifies CASSQLTGGVTNEKLFF.

This chain's CDR3 is CASSLAGTVGEQFF. CDR3 DNA sequence: TGCGCCAGCAGCTTAGCCGGGACAGTCGGTGAGCAGTTCTTC. V is TRBV5-1 and J is TRBJ2-1, with 7 bases lining up with TRBD1. V lost 2 bases to trimming and J lost 9 bases; unmatched junction nucleotides: 8. This CDR3 has 14 amino acids. Germline V gene sequence: CDR1 SGHRS, CDR2 YFSETQ.

Concerning this clone itself: The junction departs from the called germline gene at one end, perhaps through a read error. This chain uses TRBV7-9 with TRBJ2-7; D unclear. Germline CDR1 and CDR2: SEHNR and FQNEAQ (reference sequence). The CDR3 totals 12 residues. The CDR3 DNA sequence: TGTTCCAGCAGCTTAATCTCCTCCGAGCAGTACTTC. It is translated as CSSSLISSEQYF.

V usage is TRBV13 and J usage is TRBJ2-5; D gene unclear. The V and J ends lost 1 base and 2 bases respectively, with 5 bases between them. Germline loops: CDR1 PRHDT, CDR2 FYEKMQ (reference sequence). This CDR3 is 13 amino acids long. CDR3 DNA: TGTGCCAGCAGCTTAGTTCCGCAAGAGACCCAGTACTTC. Translation gives CASSLVPQETQYF.

The chain carries TRBV7-6 and TRBJ1-6; no clear D gene. There are 15 residues in the CDR3. V dropped 4 bases and J dropped 8 bases, with 15 bases sitting between them. The germline gives CDR1 SGHVS, CDR2 FNYEAQ. The CDR3 DNA follows: TGTGCCAGCAGCTCTTCGGGGTTTGGCGATTCACCCCTCCACTTT. It specifies CASSSSGFGDSPLHF.

The table lists this clone with a count of one. The V and J genes are TRBV5-1 and TRBJ1-4; 12 positions match TRBD1. The trim removed 4 bases at V and 8 bases at J, leaving 6 bases unmatched. The CDR3 runs 15 residues. CDR1 is SGHRS, CDR2 YFSETQ, per germline. The CDR3 DNA sequence: TGCGCCAGCAGCATCTCCGGGACAGGGGGCGAAAAACTGTTTTTT. It translates to CASSISGTGGEKLFF. The variable domain in full, with the rest retrieved from reference TRBV5-1 and TRBJ1-4, is KAGVTQTPRYLIKTRGQQVTLSCSPISGHRSVSWYQQTPGQGLQFLFEYFSETQRNKGNFPGRFSGRQFSNSRSEMNVSTLELGDSALYLCASSISGTGGEKLFFGSGTQLSVL.

This rearrangement joins TRBV27 to TRBJ2-7; TRBD1 agrees at 7 bases. There are 14 residues in the CDR3. Germline CDR1 and CDR2: MNHEY and SMNVEV (reference sequence). Unmatched junction bases numbered 7, after V lost 5 bases and J lost 3 bases. The CDR3 nucleotides are TGTGCCAGCAGTCAAATTAACAGGGGCTACGAGCAGTACTTC. It yields the protein CASSQINRGYEQYF.

The chain links TRBV5-1 to TRBJ2-2; 10 bases agree with TRBD2. J lost 1 base, V lost 4 bases, and 4 bases had no gene match. CDR3 length equals 16 residues. Per germline, CDR1 SGHRS and CDR2 YFSETQ. In DNA, the CDR3 is TGCGCCAGCAGCGGTTCTAGCGGGGGGAACACCGGGGAGCTGTTTTTT. Translating it yields CASSGSSGGNTGELFF.

The J gene is TRBJ1-2, the V gene TRBV5-6; 9 bases fit TRBD1. The CDR3 contains 15 residues. Looked up from germline, CDR1 is SGHDT and CDR2 is YYEEEE. V was clipped by 3 bases and J by 1 base; unmatched bases: 4. The CDR3 nucleotides are TGTGCCAGCAGCTGGGACAGGGTTTATAACTATGGCTACACCTTC. Protein sequence: CASSWDRVYNYGYTF.

The rearrangement joins TRBV29-1 to TRBJ2-2, with D perhaps matching TRBD1 (5 bases). Trimming pared 4 bases from V and 7 bases from J, leaving 10 bases between. CDR3 length: 12 amino acids. Per germline, CDR1 SQVTM and CDR2 ANQGSEA. The CDR3 region is CSVGRVDGELFF. The CDR3 DNA is TGCAGCGTTGGCAGGGTGGACGGGGAGCTGTTTTTT.

On this clone: Other nucleotide sequences in the sample specify the same CDR3. The chain combines TRBV4-1 with TRBJ1-1, with D uncertain. V lost 0 bases and J lost 2, with 4 bases in between. CDR3 length: 13 residues. Per the germline V gene, CDR1 is MGHRA and CDR2 is YSYEKL. The CDR3 sequence: CASSQDINTEAFF. The CDR3 nucleotides read TGCGCCAGCAGCCAAGATATCAACACTGAAGCTTTCTTT.

This clone was picked up a small number of times. V usage is TRBV29-1 and J usage is TRBJ2-7, with TRBD1 as a possible D gene (5 bases). V lost 3 bases to trimming and J lost 2 bases, with 11 bases between them. The CDR3 is 13 residues long. CDR1 SQVTM and CDR2 ANQGSEA come from the germline V gene. The CDR3 nucleotides read TGCAGCGTTGACGGCCAGGGCGCCTACGAGCAGTACTTC. Protein: CSVDGQGAYEQYF.

The rearrangement joins TRBV19 to TRBJ1-5; 7 nucleotides line up with TRBD1. The junction had 7 bases not matched to a gene; V was cut back by 1 base and J by 7 bases. The germline V gene has CDR1 LNHDA and CDR2 SQIVND (reference sequence). The CDR3 loop spans 15 amino acids. The CDR3 protein is CASSIGGTVGQPQHF. As DNA, the CDR3 is TGTGCCAGTAGTATAGGGGGGACAGTCGGCCAGCCCCAGCATTTT.

In this sample, this clone turned up a few times. This chain connects TRBV7-9 to TRBJ1-5; 10 bases fit TRBD1. The CDR3 is 15 amino acids. Germline-derived CDR1 and CDR2 are SEHNR and FQNEAQ (reference sequence). Losses at the gene ends were 1 base for V and 4 bases for J; bases not matched to a gene: 1. This CDR3 is CASSLEDRGNQPQHF. In DNA, the CDR3 is TGTGCCAGCAGCTTAGAGGACAGGGGGAATCAGCCCCAGCATTTT.

The V gene is TRBV5-1, the J gene TRBJ2-1; possible D gene TRBD2, 7 bases. The germline CDR1 and CDR2 sequences are SGHRS and YFSETQ. Between the trimmed V and J ends, which lost 0 bases and 4 bases, there was a span of 11 bases. This CDR3 has 15 amino acids. CDR3 amino acids: CASSLGGGQYNEQFF. The CDR3 DNA follows: TGCGCCAGCAGCTTGGGCGGGGGCCAGTACAATGAGCAGTTCTTC.

The chain recombines TRBV7-9 with TRBJ2-5, with 15 bases that match TRBD2. The CDR3 contains 16 residues. Germline CDR1 reads SEHNR; CDR2 reads FQNEAQ (reference sequence). V trimming: 4 bases; J trimming: 2 bases; junction bases outside the gene matches: 2. The CDR3 DNA is TGTGCCAGCAGCTGGACTAGCGGGGGGGCTCAAGAGACCCAGTACTTC. Translating gives CASSWTSGGAQETQYF.

This clone was seen just once. This chain uses TRBV4-1 with TRBJ2-3; the D is unclear. Deletions cut 1 base from V and 9 bases from J, with 8 bases between. The CDR3 extends over 12 amino acids. Germline-derived CDR1 and CDR2 are MGHRA and YSYEKL. The CDR3, as DNA: TGCGCCAGCAGCCAAGCCCAGGCGACGCAGTATTTT. Its translation: CASSQAQATQYF.

The chain carries TRBV6-5 and TRBJ2-5; possible D gene TRBD2, 5 bases. The CDR3 has 14 residues. V dropped 6 bases and J dropped 2 bases, with 13 bases sitting between them. Germline V gene data show CDR1 as MNHEY and CDR2 as SVGAGI. The CDR3 sequence is CASRGSLTQETQYF. CDR3 in DNA: TGTGCCAGCAGGGGGAGTTTAACACAAGAGACCCAGTACTTC.

The rearrangement uses TRBV7-9 and TRBJ1-3; 9 positions agree with TRBD1. Germline V gives CDR1 SEHNR, CDR2 FQNEAQ (reference sequence). J gave up 3 bases and V 6 bases, and 6 bases lay outside the gene matches. The CDR3 covers 15 residues. The CDR3 nucleotides read TGTGCCAGCAGGACCACAGGGGGCGTTGGAAACACCATATATTTT. This codes for CASRTTGGVGNTIYF.